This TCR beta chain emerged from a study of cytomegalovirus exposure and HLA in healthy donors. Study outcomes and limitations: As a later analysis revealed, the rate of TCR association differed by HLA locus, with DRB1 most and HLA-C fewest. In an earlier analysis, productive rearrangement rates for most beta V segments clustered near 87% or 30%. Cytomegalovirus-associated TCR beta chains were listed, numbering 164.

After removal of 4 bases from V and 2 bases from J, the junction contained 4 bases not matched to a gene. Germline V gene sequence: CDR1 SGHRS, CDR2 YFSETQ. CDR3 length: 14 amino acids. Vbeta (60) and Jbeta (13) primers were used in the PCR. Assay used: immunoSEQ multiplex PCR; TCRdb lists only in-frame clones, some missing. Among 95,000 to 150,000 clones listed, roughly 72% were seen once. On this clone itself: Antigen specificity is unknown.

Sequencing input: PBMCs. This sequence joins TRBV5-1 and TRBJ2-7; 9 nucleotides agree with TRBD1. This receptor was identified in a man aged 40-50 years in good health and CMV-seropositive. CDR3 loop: CASSLRDRAYEQYF. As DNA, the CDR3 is TGCGCCAGCAGCCTACGGGACAGGGCCTACGAGCAGTACTTC.